This TCR beta chain comes out of a study of cytomegalovirus exposure and HLA in healthy donors. Germline CDR1 is SGDLS and CDR2 is YYNGEE. The CDR3 loop spans 15 amino acids. PCR involved 60 Vbeta and 13 Jbeta primers. Here immunoSEQ multiplex PCR was the method, and the copy in TCRdb shows in-frame clones only, minus some. The sample holds 100,000 to 120,000 clones, 60% to 80% seen once. The donors were healthy bone marrow donors. In nominal health when sampled, donors likely had unrecorded immune exposures nonetheless. Sequencing was performed on PBMCs. The genes are TRBV9 and TRBJ2-5; D call uncertain. The DNA end is a closer match to TRBJ2-7, so the J assignment may be wrong. The receptor was isolated from a woman aged 30 to 39 in good health and CMV-seropositive. The CDR3 sequence: CASSARPAFNYEQYF. CDR3 in DNA: TGTGCCAGCAGCGCGCGCCCCGCCTTTAACTACGAGCAGTACTTC.